This T cell receptor (beta chain) was captured by sequencing in a study of metastatic and nonmetastatic thyroid tumors. Study at large: Peripheral blood and tumor or nodule samples from malignant and benign thyroid patients were compared. General observations from the study: As reported, TCR beta diversity in blood and tumor was significantly higher in malignant thyroid tumors than in benign nodules.

Thyroid surgery was performed in patients who had received no treatment beforehand. Per the original methods: The study's classifier, a distant-metastasis tool for papillary thyroid cancer, was built using CDR3 differences across clinicopathological groups. Using MiXCR, TCRdb reanalyzed the PCR reads. Clone size and V and J calls follow TCRdb, not the original study. In the table there are approximately 44,000 clones, 20% to 25% of which are singletons. In regard to this clone: The antigen remains undetermined.

V lost 4 bases, J lost 2 bases, and 14 bases lay in between. CDR1 is MNHNS and CDR2 is SASEGT in the germline V gene. The CDR3 is 15 residues long. Sequenced sample: tumor tissue. The sequence was collected from a female donor with papillary thyroid cancer or a benign thyroid nodule (not recorded which). Some clones in this sample may be carry-over from other donors' samples. This chain links TRBV6-1 with TRBJ1-1; D not certain. CDR3: CASSGVQQINTEAFF. The CDR3 nucleotides read TGTGCCAGCAGTGGAGTGCAACAGATCAACACTGAAGCTTTCTTT.